These 13 T cell receptor beta chains came from one sample sequenced in a study of cytomegalovirus exposure and HLA in healthy donors. Vbeta (60) and Jbeta (13) primers were used in the PCR. The protocol was immunoSEQ multiplex PCR, while the TCRdb copy is restricted to in-frame clones and leaves out a portion. The profile covers about 100,000 clones, with roughly 75% appearing a single time and less than 5% taken by the ten largest. Sample: PBMCs. These TCRs come from a woman younger than 30 in good health and CMV-seropositive.

This CDR3 reads CASSFAAGGEQYF. The CDR3 DNA sequence: TGTGCCAGCAGTTTTGCGGCCGGTGGCGAGCAGTACTTC. The chain combines TRBV27 with TRBJ2-7; D gene unclear. The germline CDR1 and CDR2 sequences are MNHEY and SMNVEV (reference sequence). The V and J ends lost 3 bases and 6 bases respectively, with 12 bases between them. The length of the CDR3 is 13 residues.

The rearrangement links TRBV23-1 to TRBJ2-7, with a tentative D call TRBD2 (6 bases). TRBV23-1 is classed as an ORF, of uncertain function. Between the trimmed V and J ends, which lost 0 bases and 0 bases, there was a span of 15 bases. The CDR3 consists of 17 residues. The CDR3 DNA reads as TGCGCCAGCAGTCAATCAACAGGACTAAGGGGCTCCTACGAGCAGTACTTC. Its translation: CASSQSTGLRGSYEQYF.

The chain is built from TRBV28 and TRBJ2-5; perhaps TRBD1 as D (6 bases). Germline CDR1 and CDR2: MDHEN and SYDVKM. CDR3 length: 16 residues. The V end was cut by 4 bases, the J end by 5 bases, with 20 bases between. This chain's CDR3 is CASSSTMPGVGETQYF. The CDR3 DNA reads TGTGCCAGCAGTTCAACCATGCCAGGGGTAGGGGAGACCCAGTACTTC.

The chain joins TRBV7-8 to TRBJ2-5; 9 bases fit TRBD1. Germline values: CDR1 SGHVS, CDR2 FQNEAQ. The ends lost 5 bases at V and 5 bases at J; junction bases unmatched: 9. The CDR3 totals 15 residues. The CDR3 loop reads CASSGRDRVLETQYF. In DNA, the CDR3 is TGTGCCAGCAGCGGTAGGGACAGGGTTTTGGAGACCCAGTACTTC.

This clone is a singleton in its sample. This sequence joins TRBV30 and TRBJ2-1; 9 positions match TRBD2. After removal of 8 bases from V and 5 bases from J, the junction contained 13 bases not matched to a gene. In germline, CDR1 is GTSNPN, CDR2 SVGIG (reference sequence). This CDR3 has 15 residues. Written as DNA, the CDR3 is TGTGCCGGCCCAAAGACTAGCGGAGACGACAATGAGCAGTTCTTC. Protein sequence: CAGPKTSGDDNEQFF.

CDR3 DNA: TGTGCCAGTACCCAGGGGGCAGCTCGAGAGACCCAGTACTTC. It translates to CASTQGAARETQYF. The rearrangement links TRBV19 to TRBJ2-5, with TRBD1 matching over 8 bases. The CDR3 loop spans 14 amino acids. The V and J ends lost 7 bases and 4 bases, in that order; junction bases with no gene match: 8. The V gene's germline CDR1 is LNHDA and CDR2 SQIVND (reference sequence).

The rearrangement joins TRBV7-9 to TRBJ2-7; tentatively, D is TRBD2 (5 bases). Trimming took off 3 bases at V and 2 bases at J, with 11 bases between the two ends. This CDR3 region has 14 residues. Germline CDR1 SEHNR, CDR2 FQNEAQ (reference sequence). The CDR3 sequence: CASSFPDGAYEQYF. The CDR3 DNA sequence: TGTGCCAGCAGCTTCCCAGACGGGGCCTACGAGCAGTACTTC.

This sequence joins TRBV6-5 and TRBJ2-1, with 10 bases lining up with TRBD1. Germline V gives CDR1 MNHEY, CDR2 SVGAGI. The CDR3 spans 13 residues. Germline trimming cut 8 bases from V and 2 bases from J; bases unmatched to any gene: 0. CDR3 sequence (DNA): TGTGCCAGCGGGACAGGGGCCTACAATGAGCAGTTCTTC. Amino acid sequence: CASGTGAYNEQFF.

The chain uses TRBV29-1 and TRBJ2-5; tentative D call: TRBD1 (5 bases). Judging by the DNA end, TRBJ2-7 fits better; the J call may be wrong. In germline, CDR1 is SQVTM, CDR2 ANQGSEA. The CDR3 length is 12 residues. CDR3 in amino acids: CSVKIQDYEQYF. Written as DNA, the CDR3 is TGCAGCGTTAAAATACAGGACTACGAGCAGTACTTC.

Written as DNA, the CDR3 is TGTGCCAGCAGTTTCTACGGGACTAACCAAGAGACCCAGTACTTC. The encoded protein is CASSFYGTNQETQYF. The chain couples TRBV28 to TRBJ2-5; 7 bases align to TRBD2. Germline CDR1 and CDR2: MDHEN and SYDVKM. The trim removed 3 bases at V and 0 bases at J, leaving 4 bases unmatched. This CDR3 has 15 residues. Combining the CDR3 with reference TRBV28 and TRBJ2-5 gives the whole variable domain DVKVTQSSRYLVKRTGEKVFLECVQDMDHENMFWYRQDPGLGLRLIYFSYDVKMKEKGDIPEGYSVSREKKERFSLILESASTNQTSMYLCASSFYGTNQETQYFGPGTRLLVL.

This clone showed up just a few times. The chain employs TRBV29-1 and TRBJ1-4; weak D call: TRBD1 (6 bases). In germline, CDR1 is SQVTM, CDR2 ANQGSEA. The ends were cut back, 6 bases at V and 3 bases at J, with 11 bases in the middle. The CDR3 is made up of 13 amino acids. The CDR3 spells CSVQDSPNEKLFF. CDR3 bases: TGCAGCGTCCAGGACAGCCCTAATGAAAAACTGTTTTTT.

The V gene is TRBV6-6, the J gene TRBJ2-4; D is ambiguous. Between the trimmed V and J ends, which lost 5 bases and 3 bases, there was a span of 14 bases. The CDR3 runs to 15 residues. Germline lookup yields CDR1 MNHNY and CDR2 SVGAGI (reference sequence). The CDR3 DNA sequence: TGTGCCAGCAGTCCAGGTGGTGCAAACAAAAACATTCAGTACTTC. It codes for CASSPGGANKNIQYF.

The gene calls are TRBV15 and TRBJ2-7; no clear D. Trimming removed 5 bases from V and 2 bases from J, with 28 bases in between. Germline loops: CDR1 LNHNV, CDR2 YYDKDF (reference sequence). CDR3 size: 19 residues. CDR3 sequence: CATSGSEYLGPISPYEQYF. The CDR3 DNA follows: TGTGCCACCAGCGGATCCGAGTACCTGGGCCCCATTTCCCCCTACGAGCAGTACTTC.